One sample yielded the 29 T cell receptor beta chains listed below, sequenced in a study of identical twins. MiXCR, run by TCRdb on the 5' RACE reads, gives a single entry per CDR3 protein. The data hold fewer than 650,000 distinct CDR3 sequences, with more than 9% observed a single time. These records were also assigned to another study, of yellow fever vaccine responses in identical twins.

The sequenced sample was PBMCs. These receptors came from a woman in her late teens or twenties in good health.

The V and J genes are TRBV20-1 and TRBJ2-7; TRBD1 matches at 9 bases. CDR3 length equals 13 residues. The V gene's germline CDR1 is DFQATT and CDR2 SNEGSKA (reference sequence). Trimming at V came to 5 bases and at J to 0 bases, leaving 2 bases not matched to a gene. The CDR3 region is CSAWDRDSYEQYF. The CDR3 DNA is TGCAGTGCTTGGGACAGGGACTCCTACGAGCAGTACTTC.

In its sample, this clonotype was seen a few times. The chain combines TRBV3-1 with TRBJ2-7, with D possibly being TRBD2 (6 bases). Trimming pared 1 base from V and 4 bases from J, leaving 11 bases between. This CDR3 is built from 14 residues. CDR1 LGHDT and CDR2 YNNKEL come from the germline V gene (reference sequence). For the CDR3, the DNA is TGTGCCAGCAGCCAAGGGGACTTCAATTACGAGCAGTACTTC. Amino acids: CASSQGDFNYEQYF.

The CDR3 nucleotides read TGTGCCAGCAGTGGAGGACCCGGACCCGGGACAGGGCTTAACGAGCAGTACTTC. This encodes CASSGGPGPGTGLNEQYF. The V gene is TRBV2, the J gene TRBJ2-7, with 9 bases that match TRBD1. Germline CDR1 reads SNHLY; CDR2 reads FYNNEI. V lost 4 bases, J lost 5 bases, and 18 bases stayed unmatched. This CDR3 is built from 18 residues.

CDR3 nucleotides: TGTGCCAGCAGTTACTTGGCTAGGAACACTGAAGCTTTCTTT. This codes for CASSYLARNTEAFF. The chain recombines TRBV6-5 with TRBJ1-1, with no clear D. Germline V CDR1 and CDR2: MNHEY, SVGAGI. The CDR3 is made up of 14 amino acids. Trimming shortened V by 1 base and J by 1 base, and 7 bases separated the two germline ends.

CDR3 protein: CASRNGRPKGEAFF. CDR3 bases: TGTGCCAGCAGGAATGGACGGCCAAAAGGAGAAGCTTTCTTT. The chain combines TRBV25-1 with TRBJ1-1; unclear D gene. The CDR3 has 14 residues. V lost 6 bases to trimming and J lost 8 bases, with 19 bases between them. Germline V lookup: CDR1 MGHDK, CDR2 SYGVNS.

This clonotype was observed many times. The chain carries TRBV29-1 and TRBJ1-1; D gene uncertain. The germline gives CDR1 SQVTM, CDR2 ANQGSEA. Trimming pared 7 bases from V and 1 base from J, leaving 4 bases between. The CDR3 length is 10 residues. The CDR3 nucleotides read TGCAGCGCCCAGAACACTGAAGCTTTCTTT. It yields the protein CSAQNTEAFF.

This clonotype was observed a few times. The rearrangement links TRBV7-9 to TRBJ1-1; D gene uncertain. Trimming pared 7 bases from V and 5 bases from J, leaving 14 bases between. The germline CDR1 and CDR2 sequences are SEHNR and FQNEAQ (reference sequence). This CDR3 is built from 13 residues. DNA of the CDR3: TGTGCCAGCATCCCACCGGGGTTAACTGAAGCTTTCTTT. Translating gives CASIPPGLTEAFF.

This clonotype came up a few times. V gene TRBV27 combines with J gene TRBJ2-1; 8 bases fit TRBD1. In germline, CDR1 is MNHEY, CDR2 SMNVEV (reference sequence). V dropped 8 bases and J dropped 5; count of bases not matched to a gene: 8. This CDR3 is built from 14 residues. The CDR3 region has the DNA TGTGCCAGCCGACAGGGGTATGGAGACAATGAGCAGTTCTTC. This translates into CASRQGYGDNEQFF.

This clonotype was found many times. The chain couples TRBV6-1 to TRBJ1-1; D is possibly TRBD1 (5 bases). CDR1 is MNHNS and CDR2 is SASEGT in the germline V gene. The V end was cut by 4 bases, the J end by 0 bases, with 15 bases between. There are 16 residues in the CDR3. This CDR3 is CASSVGLGRMNTEAFF. The CDR3 DNA is TGTGCCAGCAGTGTGGGATTGGGACGTATGAACACTGAAGCTTTCTTT.

This clonotype has at least ten counts. The genes are TRBV5-1 and TRBJ2-1; 11 bases agree with TRBD2. Germline V gene lookup returns CDR1 SGHRS and CDR2 YFSETQ. Germline trimming cut 0 bases from V and 0 bases from J; bases unmatched to any gene: 5. The CDR3 contains 18 residues. Here the CDR3 reads CASSLGTTSGISYNEQFF. The CDR3 region has the DNA TGCGCCAGCAGCTTGGGAACGACTAGCGGGATCTCCTACAATGAGCAGTTCTTC.

This clonotype showed up many times. This chain uses TRBV7-9 with TRBJ2-1, with 11 positions matching TRBD2. The CDR3 consists of 17 residues. Germline-derived CDR1 and CDR2 are SEHNR and FQNEAQ (reference sequence). With V trimmed by 5 bases and J by 0 bases, 6 bases remained unmatched. CDR3 bases: TGTGCCAGCAGCCCTCGACTAGCGGGAAGCTCCTACAATGAGCAGTTCTTC. This encodes CASSPRLAGSSYNEQFF.

In its sample, this clonotype was seen a few times. The CDR3: CSASSGNTGELFF. As DNA, the CDR3 is TGCAGTGCTAGTTCGGGAAACACCGGGGAGCTGTTTTTT. The rearrangement uses TRBV20-1 and TRBJ2-2, with TRBD2 as a possible D gene (5 bases). CDR1 DFQATT and CDR2 SNEGSKA come from the germline V gene (reference sequence). The V end was cut by 3 bases, the J end by 2 bases, with 7 bases between. The CDR3 runs to 13 residues.

This clonotype showed up just a few times. The DNA for the CDR3 is TGTGCCACCAGTGAACCGACAGTTAACTATGGCTACACCTTC. Translating gives CATSEPTVNYGYTF. V gene TRBV24-1 combines with J gene TRBJ1-2; D possibly corresponds to TRBD1 (5 bases). From germline, CDR1 is KGHDR and CDR2 SFDVKD. The CDR3 loop spans 14 amino acids. Trimming shortened V by 4 bases and J by 1 base, and 9 bases separated the two germline ends.

This clonotype was recorded a few times. The genes are TRBV10-2 and TRBJ1-2; D unresolved. The germline V gene encodes CDR1 WSHSY and CDR2 SAAADI. Trimming took off 6 bases at V and 6 bases at J, with 8 bases between the two ends. The CDR3 is made up of 11 amino acids. For the CDR3, the DNA is TGCGCCAGCAGGAGGGAAGATGGCTACACCTTC. Translation: CASRREDGYTF.

This clonotype was seen repeatedly, ten times or more. This chain connects TRBV3-1 to TRBJ2-7, with D possibly TRBD2 on 5 matching bases. This CDR3 is built from 13 residues. Trimming shortened V by 3 bases and J by 2 bases, and 8 bases separated the two germline ends. The germline gives CDR1 LGHDT, CDR2 YNNKEL (reference sequence). CDR3 loop: CASSHEGTYEQYF. In DNA form, the CDR3 reads TGTGCCAGCAGCCATGAGGGCACCTACGAGCAGTACTTC.

This clonotype was seen more than once but under ten times. The CDR3 coding sequence is TGTGCCAGCAGTTACTCGAGGCTCTCGGATACGCAGTATTTT. It encodes CASSYSRLSDTQYF. The chain is built from TRBV6-5 and TRBJ2-3; no firm D call. Germline assignment: CDR1 MNHEY and CDR2 SVGAGI. This CDR3 comprises 14 residues. V lost 0 bases and J lost 6, with 10 bases in between.

This chain connects TRBV7-6 to TRBJ2-7; TRBD1 or TRBD2 may be the D gene (5 bases each). Germline-derived CDR1 and CDR2 are SGHVS and FNYEAQ. Trimming took 1 base from V and 2 from J, leaving 9 bases between them. The CDR3 length is 14 residues. In DNA, the CDR3 is TGTGCCAGCAGCTTAGAGGGACCGACCTACGAGCAGTACTTC. Its translation: CASSLEGPTYEQYF.

The chain employs TRBV27 and TRBJ2-1; the match to TRBD2 covers 10 bases. This CDR3 is built from 14 residues. Germline V gene sequence: CDR1 MNHEY, CDR2 SMNVEV (reference sequence). V lost 5 bases to trimming and J lost 5 bases; unmatched junction nucleotides: 3. The CDR3 sequence is CASSVLAGNNEQFF. In DNA, the CDR3 is TGTGCCAGCAGTGTACTAGCGGGGAACAATGAGCAGTTCTTC.

V and J are TRBV5-1 and TRBJ1-1, with TRBD1 as a possible D gene (5 bases). CDR1 and CDR2 from the germline V gene are SGHRS and YFSETQ. This CDR3 is built from 15 residues. V was shortened by 3 bases and J by 3 bases, with 15 bases between the two germline ends. The CDR3 loop is CASSSTGTGDTEAFF. The CDR3 nucleotides read TGCGCCAGCAGCTCGACGGGGACCGGAGACACTGAAGCTTTCTTT.

This clonotype turned up a few times. The chain combines TRBV3-1 with TRBJ2-7; weak D call: TRBD2 (6 bases). The CDR3 has 15 amino acids. Germline CDR1 LGHDT, CDR2 YNNKEL (reference sequence). The V end lost 3 bases, the J end lost 0 bases, and 12 bases lay between the germline ends. CDR3 amino acids: CASSHTRDVSYEQYF. The CDR3 nucleotides are TGTGCCAGCAGCCACACGCGGGACGTCTCCTACGAGCAGTACTTC.

This clonotype turned up a few times. DNA of the CDR3: TGTGCCAGCAGCTTCCTGACGGGGGCCCCATACAATGAGCAGTTCTTC. This translates into CASSFLTGAPYNEQFF. The chain is built from TRBV7-9 and TRBJ2-1; possibly TRBD1 or TRBD2 for D (6 bases each). The CDR3 is made up of 16 amino acids. Trimming cost V 3 bases and J 4 bases, with 16 bases left between them. Per germline, CDR1 SEHNR and CDR2 FQNEAQ (reference sequence). Complete variable domain (other parts from reference TRBV7-9 and TRBJ2-1): DTGVSQNPRHKITKRGQNVTFRCDPISEHNRLYWYRQTLGQGPEFLTYFQNEAQLEKSRLLSDRFSAERPKGSFSTLEIQRTEQGDSAMYLCASSFLTGAPYNEQFFGPGTRLTVL.

The genes are TRBV5-6 and TRBJ2-4, with D hard to call. Trimming took 2 bases from V and 0 from J, leaving 9 bases between them. The CDR3 runs to 15 residues. The germline CDR1 and CDR2 sequences are SGHDT and YYEEEE. In DNA form, the CDR3 reads TGTGCCAGCAGCTTAAGGTTGCCAGCCAAAAACATTCAGTACTTC. The encoded protein is CASSLRLPAKNIQYF. Complete variable domain (other parts from reference TRBV5-6 and TRBJ2-4): DAGVTQSPTHLIKTRGQQVTLRCSPKSGHDTVSWYQQALGQGPQFIFQYYEEEERQRGNFPDRFSGHQFPNYSSELNVNALLLGDSALYLCASSLRLPAKNIQYFGAGTRLSVL.

Only a few counts were recorded for this clonotype. The chain joins TRBV10-2 to TRBJ2-4; D remains unclear. CDR1 WSHSY and CDR2 SAAADI come from the germline V gene. Trimming took 2 bases from V and 0 from J, leaving 8 bases between them. The CDR3 spans 15 residues. CDR3 nucleotide sequence: TGCGCCAGCAGTGAGAACTATTTAGCCAAAAACATTCAGTACTTC. As protein: CASSENYLAKNIQYF.

The V and J genes are TRBV2 and TRBJ2-7; 10 bases agree with TRBD1. Trimming cost V 2 bases and J 4 bases; bases outside gene matches: 17. CDR3 length: 19 amino acids. CDR1 and CDR2 from the germline V gene are SNHLY and FYNNEI. Written as DNA, the CDR3 is TGTGCCAGCAGTGAACCGACGTGGACAGGGGGTCCAAGTAGGTACGAGCAGTACTTC. Protein sequence: CASSEPTWTGGPSRYEQYF.

The genes are TRBV27 and TRBJ2-3; a weak D match, TRBD2 (6 bases). CDR1 and CDR2 from the germline V gene are MNHEY and SMNVEV (reference sequence). The CDR3 length is 16 residues. V was pared by 2 bases and J by 0 bases, with 12 bases between. CDR3 coding DNA: TGTGCCAGCAGTTTACTGTGGGGGGAAAGCACAGATACGCAGTATTTT. This translates into CASSLLWGESTDTQYF.

This clonotype was detected ten times or more. The rearrangement joins TRBV6-2 or TRBV6-3 to TRBJ2-1; TRBD2 agrees at 16 bases. The ends lost 2 bases at V and 5 bases at J; junction bases unmatched: 3. Germline V gene lookup returns CDR1 MNHEY and CDR2 SVGEGT. This CDR3 is 17 amino acids long. The CDR3 nucleotides read TGTGCCAGCAGTTACACCGGGACTAGCGGGGGGGACAATGAGCAGTTCTTC. Protein sequence: CASSYTGTSGGDNEQFF.

This clonotype was observed many times. The J gene is TRBJ2-5, the V gene TRBV6-2 or TRBV6-3, with TRBD1 identical over 11 bases. The CDR3 is 15 residues long. Germline assignment: CDR1 MNHEY and CDR2 SVGEGT. V gave up 6 bases and J gave up 5 bases; unmatched junction bases: 8. The chain's CDR3 is CASSPGTGGFETQYF. Written as DNA, the CDR3 is TGTGCCAGCAGCCCCGGGACAGGGGGTTTTGAGACCCAGTACTTC.

In this sample, this clonotype turned up many times. The J gene is TRBJ1-5, the V gene TRBV24-1, with D maybe TRBD1 (5 bases). Germline V gene lookup returns CDR1 KGHDR and CDR2 SFDVKD. The CDR3 is 14 residues long. Trimming took 1 base from V and 6 from J, leaving 9 bases between them. CDR3 nucleotide sequence: TGTGCCACCAGTGATTTTGAGGGGCGTCAGCCCCAGCATTTT. It specifies CATSDFEGRQPQHF.

This clonotype was counted a few times. J is TRBJ2-3 and V is TRBV4-3; D is possibly TRBD2 (6 bases). The CDR3 sequence is 16 residues long. Germline CDR1 LGHNA, CDR2 YSLEER. V lost 0 bases, J lost 0 bases, and 10 bases lay in between. CDR3 sequence (DNA): TGCGCCAGCAGCCAAGAGGGGACTCTCAGCACAGATACGCAGTATTTT. Translation: CASSQEGTLSTDTQYF.